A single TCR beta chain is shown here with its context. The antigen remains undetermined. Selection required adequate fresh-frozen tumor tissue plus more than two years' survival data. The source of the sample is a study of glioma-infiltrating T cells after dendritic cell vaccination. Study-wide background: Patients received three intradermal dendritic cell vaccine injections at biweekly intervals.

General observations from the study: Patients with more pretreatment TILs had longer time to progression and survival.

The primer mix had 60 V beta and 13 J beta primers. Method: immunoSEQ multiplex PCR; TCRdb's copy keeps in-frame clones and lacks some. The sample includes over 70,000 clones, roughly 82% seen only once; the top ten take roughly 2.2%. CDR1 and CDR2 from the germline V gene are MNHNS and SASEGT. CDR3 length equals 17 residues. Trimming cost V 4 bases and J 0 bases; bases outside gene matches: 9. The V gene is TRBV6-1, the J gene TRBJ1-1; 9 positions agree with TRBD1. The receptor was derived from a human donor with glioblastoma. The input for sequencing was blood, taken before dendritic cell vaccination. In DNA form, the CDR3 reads TGTGCCAGCAGTGGTAGACAGGGGGGTTATGTGAACACTGAAGCTTTCTTT. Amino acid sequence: CASSGRQGGYVNTEAFF.